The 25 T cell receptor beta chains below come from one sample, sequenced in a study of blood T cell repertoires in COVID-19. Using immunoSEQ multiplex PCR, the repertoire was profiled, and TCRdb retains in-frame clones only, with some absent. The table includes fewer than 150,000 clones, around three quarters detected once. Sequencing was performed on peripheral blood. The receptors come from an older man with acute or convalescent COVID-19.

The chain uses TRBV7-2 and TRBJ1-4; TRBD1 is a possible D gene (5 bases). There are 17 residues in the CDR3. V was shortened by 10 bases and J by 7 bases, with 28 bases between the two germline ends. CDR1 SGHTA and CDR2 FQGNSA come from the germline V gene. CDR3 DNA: TGTGCCACCATTCAGGGTTTTTCTCGTCGGTCGGGTGAAAAACTGTTTTTT. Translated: CATIQGFSRRSGEKLFF.

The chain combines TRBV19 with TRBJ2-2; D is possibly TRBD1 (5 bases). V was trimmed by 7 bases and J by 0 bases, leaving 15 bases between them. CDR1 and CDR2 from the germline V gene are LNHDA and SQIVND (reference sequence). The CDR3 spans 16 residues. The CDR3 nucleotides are TGTGCCAGTAATAGGGGTGTGGGGACGAACACCGGGGAGCTGTTTTTT. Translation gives CASNRGVGTNTGELFF.

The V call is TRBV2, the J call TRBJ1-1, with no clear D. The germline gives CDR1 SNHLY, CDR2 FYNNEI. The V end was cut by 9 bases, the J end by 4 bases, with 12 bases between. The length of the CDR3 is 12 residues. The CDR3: CARTLGSTEAFF. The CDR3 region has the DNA TGTGCCAGGACCTTGGGGAGCACTGAAGCTTTCTTT.

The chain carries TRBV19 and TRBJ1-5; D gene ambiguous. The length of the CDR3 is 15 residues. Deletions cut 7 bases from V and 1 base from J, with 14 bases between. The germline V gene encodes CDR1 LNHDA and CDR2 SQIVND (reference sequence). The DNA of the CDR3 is TGTGCCAGTACCCTTCGGCCAGGCAGCAATCAGCCCCAGCATTTT. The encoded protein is CASTLRPGSNQPQHF.

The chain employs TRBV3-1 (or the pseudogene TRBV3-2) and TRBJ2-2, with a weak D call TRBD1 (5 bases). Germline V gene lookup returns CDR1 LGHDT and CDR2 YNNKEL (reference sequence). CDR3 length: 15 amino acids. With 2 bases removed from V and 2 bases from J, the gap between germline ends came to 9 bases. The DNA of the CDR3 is TGTGCCAGCAGCCAACTAGGACACAACACCGGGGAGCTGTTTTTT. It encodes CASSQLGHNTGELFF.

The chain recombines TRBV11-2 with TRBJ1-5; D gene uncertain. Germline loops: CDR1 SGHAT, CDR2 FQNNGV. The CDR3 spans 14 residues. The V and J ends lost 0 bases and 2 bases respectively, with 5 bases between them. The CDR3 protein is CASSLDGGNQPQHF. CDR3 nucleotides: TGTGCCAGCAGCTTAGACGGGGGCAATCAGCCCCAGCATTTT.

The CDR3 region has the DNA TGTGCCTGGAGTGTTCAGCGAGAGACCCAGTACTTC. This encodes CAWSVQRETQYF. The rearrangement joins TRBV30 to TRBJ2-5; no firm D call. This CDR3 is 12 amino acids long. Germline-derived CDR1 and CDR2 are GTSNPN and SVGIG (reference sequence). V gave up 0 bases and J gave up 4 bases, with 6 bases separating them. The variable domain in full, completed from reference TRBV30 and TRBJ2-5, reads SQTIHQWPATLVQPVGSPLSLECTVEGTSNPNLYWYRQAAGRGLQLLFYSVGIGQISSEVPQNLSASRPQDRQFILSSKKLLLSDSGFYLCAWSVQRETQYFGPGTRLLVL.

DNA for the CDR3: TGTGCCAGCAGCTTGGCCGGGGGAATTGGGGGCTACACCTTC. This encodes CASSLAGGIGGYTF. The V and J genes are TRBV7-2 and TRBJ1-2; maybe TRBD1 (5 bases). The CDR3 has 14 residues. CDR1 and CDR2 from the germline V gene are SGHTA and FQGNSA. V was clipped by 3 bases and J by 8 bases, with 16 bases between them. Full variable domain (missing parts from reference TRBV7-2 and TRBJ1-2): GAGVSQSPSNKVTEKGKDVELRCDPISGHTALYWYRQSLGQGLEFLIYFQGNSAPDKSGLPSDRFSAERTGGSVSTLTIQRTQQEDSAVYLCASSLAGGIGGYTFGSGTRLTVV.

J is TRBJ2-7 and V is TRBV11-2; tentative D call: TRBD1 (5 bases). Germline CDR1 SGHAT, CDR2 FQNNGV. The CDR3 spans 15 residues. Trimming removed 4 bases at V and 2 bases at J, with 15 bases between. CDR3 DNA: TGTGCCAGCAGCTCAAGCTCAGGGAAAGCCTACGAGCAGTACTTC. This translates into CASSSSSGKAYEQYF.

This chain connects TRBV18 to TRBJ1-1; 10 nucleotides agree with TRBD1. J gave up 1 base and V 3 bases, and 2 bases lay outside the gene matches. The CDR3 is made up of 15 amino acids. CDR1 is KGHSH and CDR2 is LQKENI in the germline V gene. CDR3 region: CASSPRQGANTEAFF. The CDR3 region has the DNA TGTGCCAGCTCACCGCGACAGGGGGCGAACACTGAAGCTTTCTTT.

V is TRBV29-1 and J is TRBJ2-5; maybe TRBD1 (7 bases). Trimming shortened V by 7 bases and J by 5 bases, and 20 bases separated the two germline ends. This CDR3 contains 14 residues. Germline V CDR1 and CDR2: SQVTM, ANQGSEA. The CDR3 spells CSAESQGGGETQYF. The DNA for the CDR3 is TGCAGCGCGGAAAGCCAGGGGGGTGGGGAGACCCAGTACTTC. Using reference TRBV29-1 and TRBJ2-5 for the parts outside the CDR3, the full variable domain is SAVISQKPSRDICQRGTSLTIQCQVDSQVTMMFWYRQQPGQSLTLIATANQGSEATYESGFVIDKFPISRPNLTFSTLTVSNMSPEDSSIYLCSAESQGGGETQYFGPGTRLLVL.

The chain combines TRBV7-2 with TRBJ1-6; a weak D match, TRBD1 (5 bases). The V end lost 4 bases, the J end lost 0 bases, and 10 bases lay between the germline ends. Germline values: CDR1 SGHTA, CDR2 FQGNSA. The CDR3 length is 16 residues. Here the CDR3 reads CASSSQARSYNSPLHF. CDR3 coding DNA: TGTGCCAGCAGCTCACAGGCCCGCTCCTATAATTCACCCCTCCACTTT.

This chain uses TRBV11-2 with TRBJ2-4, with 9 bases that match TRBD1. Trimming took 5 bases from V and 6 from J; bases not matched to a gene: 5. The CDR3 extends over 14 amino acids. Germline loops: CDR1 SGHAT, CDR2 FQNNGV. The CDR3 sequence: CASSPSTGGNIQYF. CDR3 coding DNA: TGTGCCAGCAGCCCGTCGACAGGGGGAAACATTCAGTACTTC.

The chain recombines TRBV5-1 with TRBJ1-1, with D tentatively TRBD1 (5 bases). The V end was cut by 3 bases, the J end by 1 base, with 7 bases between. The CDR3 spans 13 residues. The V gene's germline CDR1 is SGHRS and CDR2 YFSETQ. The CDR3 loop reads CASSWTRNTEAFF. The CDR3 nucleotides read TGCGCCAGCAGCTGGACAAGGAACACTGAAGCTTTCTTT.

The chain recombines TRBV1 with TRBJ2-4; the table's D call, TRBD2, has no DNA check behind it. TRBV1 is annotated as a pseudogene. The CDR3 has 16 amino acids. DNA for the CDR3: TGCACCAGCAGCCGAGGGACTAGCGGCACCAAAAACATTCAGTACTTC. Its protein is CTSSRGTSGTKNIQYF.

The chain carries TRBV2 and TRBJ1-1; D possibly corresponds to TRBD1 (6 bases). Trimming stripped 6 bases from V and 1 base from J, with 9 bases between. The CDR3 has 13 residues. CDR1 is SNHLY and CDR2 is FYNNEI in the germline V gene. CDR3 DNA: TGTGCCAGCAGCGAACAGGGGAACACTGAAGCTTTCTTT. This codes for CASSEQGNTEAFF. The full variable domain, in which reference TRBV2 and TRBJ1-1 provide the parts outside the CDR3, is EPEVTQTPSHQVTQMGQEVILRCVPISNHLYFYWYRQILGQKVEFLVSFYNNEISEKSEIFDDQFSVERPDGSNFTLKIRSTKLEDSAMYFCASSEQGNTEAFFGQGTRLTVV.

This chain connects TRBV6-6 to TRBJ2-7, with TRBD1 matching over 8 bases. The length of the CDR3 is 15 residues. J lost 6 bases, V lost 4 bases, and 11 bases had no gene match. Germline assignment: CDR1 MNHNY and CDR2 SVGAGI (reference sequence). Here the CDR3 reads CASSSTPLDRGEQYF. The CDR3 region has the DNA TGTGCCAGCAGTTCCACCCCCTTAGACAGGGGCGAGCAGTACTTC.

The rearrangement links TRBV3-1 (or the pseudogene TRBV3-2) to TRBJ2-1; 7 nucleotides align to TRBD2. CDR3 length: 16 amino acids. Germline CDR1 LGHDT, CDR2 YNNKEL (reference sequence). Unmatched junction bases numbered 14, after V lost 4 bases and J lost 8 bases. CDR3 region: CASSPLPIAGAHEQFF. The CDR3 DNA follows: TGTGCCAGCAGCCCCTTGCCTATAGCGGGTGCGCATGAGCAGTTCTTC.

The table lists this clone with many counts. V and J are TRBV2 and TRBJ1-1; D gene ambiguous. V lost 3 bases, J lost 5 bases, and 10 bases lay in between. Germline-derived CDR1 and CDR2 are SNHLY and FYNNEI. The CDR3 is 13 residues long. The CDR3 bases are TGTGCCAGCAGTGACTTCGAGGTGACTGAAGCTTTCTTT. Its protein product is CASSDFEVTEAFF.

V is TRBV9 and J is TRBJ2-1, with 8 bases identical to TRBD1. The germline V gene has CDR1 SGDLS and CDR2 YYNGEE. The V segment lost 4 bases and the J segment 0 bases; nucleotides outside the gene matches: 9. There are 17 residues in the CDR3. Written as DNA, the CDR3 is TGTGCCAGCAGCCCCGGGACAGGTAGAAGCTCCTACAATGAGCAGTTCTTC. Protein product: CASSPGTGRSSYNEQFF.

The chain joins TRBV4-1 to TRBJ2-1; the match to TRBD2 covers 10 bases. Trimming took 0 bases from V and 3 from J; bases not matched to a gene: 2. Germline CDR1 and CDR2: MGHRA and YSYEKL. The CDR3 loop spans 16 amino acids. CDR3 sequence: CASSQDGLADYNEQFF. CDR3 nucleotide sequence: TGCGCCAGCAGCCAAGATGGACTAGCGGACTACAATGAGCAGTTCTTC.

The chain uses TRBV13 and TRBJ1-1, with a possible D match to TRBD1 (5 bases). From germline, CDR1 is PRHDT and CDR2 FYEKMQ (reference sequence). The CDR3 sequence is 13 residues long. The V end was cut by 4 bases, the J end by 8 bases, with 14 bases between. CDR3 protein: CASSWGDRAEAFF. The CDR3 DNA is TGTGCCAGCAGCTGGGGCGATAGGGCGGAAGCTTTCTTT.

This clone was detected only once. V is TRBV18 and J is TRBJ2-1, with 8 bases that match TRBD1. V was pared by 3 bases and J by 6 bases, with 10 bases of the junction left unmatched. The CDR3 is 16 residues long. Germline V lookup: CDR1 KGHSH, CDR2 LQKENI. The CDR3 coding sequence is TGTGCCAGCTCACCCACACAGGGGGTAGGGATCAATGAGCAGTTCTTC. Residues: CASSPTQGVGINEQFF.

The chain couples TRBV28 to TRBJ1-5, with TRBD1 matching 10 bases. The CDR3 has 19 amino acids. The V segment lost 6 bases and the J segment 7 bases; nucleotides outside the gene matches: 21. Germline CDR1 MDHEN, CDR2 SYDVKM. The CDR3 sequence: CASSPGTGEFRITKQPQHF. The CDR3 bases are TGTGCCAGCAGCCCTGGGACAGGGGAATTCAGAATTACCAAACAGCCCCAGCATTTT.

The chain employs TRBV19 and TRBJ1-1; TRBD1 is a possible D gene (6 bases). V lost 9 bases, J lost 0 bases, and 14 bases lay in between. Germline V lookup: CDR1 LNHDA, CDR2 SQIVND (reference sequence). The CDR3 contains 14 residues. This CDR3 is CASYSGHLNTEAFF. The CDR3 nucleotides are TGTGCCAGCTACTCGGGACACCTGAACACTGAAGCTTTCTTT. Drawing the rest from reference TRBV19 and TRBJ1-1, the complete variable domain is DGGITQSPKYLFRKEGQNVTLSCEQNLNHDAMYWYRQDPGQGLRLIYYSQIVNDFQKGDIAEGYSVSREKKESFPLTVTSAQKNPTAFYLCASYSGHLNTEAFFGQGTRLTVV.